This TCR beta chain was observed in a study of cytomegalovirus exposure and HLA in healthy donors. Study as a whole: There were approximately 81 million unique TCRs (from HLA-typed donors) in an early data release.

PCR primers comprised 60 Vbeta and 13 Jbeta primers. Data came from immunoSEQ multiplex PCR; TCRdb stores just in-frame clones and leaves some out. Here the sample spans 100,000 to 150,000 clones, 81% being singletons. This CDR3 contains 15 residues. Germline-derived CDR1 and CDR2 are MGHRA and YSYEKL. The V gene lost 0 bases and the J gene lost 2 bases, with 10 bases spanning the gap. Turning to this clone: Antigen unknown.

General study points: Three chains tied to CMV proved CMV antigen-specific in vitro.

This TCR came from a woman in her twenties or thirties in good health and CMV-seronegative. The sample taken for sequencing was PBMCs. V and J are TRBV4-1 and TRBJ1-2, with D perhaps matching TRBD1 (6 bases). The CDR3 bases are TGCGCCAGCAGCCAAGAAAGACAGGTCAACTATGGCTACACCTTC. Protein sequence: CASSQERQVNYGYTF.